This TCR beta chain was obtained from a study of CD8+ T cells in alopecia areata. This clone appeared a few times. Treatment meaning: oral pan-JAK inhibitor, 5-10 mg twice daily. Sampling of alopecia areata patients yielded lesional scalp punch biopsies as well as peripheral blood. The sequencing template was cDNA reverse transcribed from extracted RNA. The repertoire was sequenced with immunoSEQ multiplex PCR; TCRdb's copy has only in-frame clones and lacks some. The repertoire holds under 200,000 clones, with less than 70% as singletons. This specimen consisted of CD4+ T cells sorted from blood, obtained at week 24, from a patient treated with tofacitinib. This sequence was found in a human donor with alopecia areata.

The CDR3 bases are TGTGCCAGCAGCGCGGGACGGCTAAGCACAGATACGCAGTATTTT. Amino acid sequence: CASSAGRLSTDTQYF. The chain has TRBV25-1 and TRBJ2-3; perhaps TRBD2 as D (6 bases). CDR3 length: 15 amino acids. CDR1 is MGHDK and CDR2 is SYGVNS in the germline V gene. Trimming stripped 6 bases from V and 0 bases from J, with 13 bases between.